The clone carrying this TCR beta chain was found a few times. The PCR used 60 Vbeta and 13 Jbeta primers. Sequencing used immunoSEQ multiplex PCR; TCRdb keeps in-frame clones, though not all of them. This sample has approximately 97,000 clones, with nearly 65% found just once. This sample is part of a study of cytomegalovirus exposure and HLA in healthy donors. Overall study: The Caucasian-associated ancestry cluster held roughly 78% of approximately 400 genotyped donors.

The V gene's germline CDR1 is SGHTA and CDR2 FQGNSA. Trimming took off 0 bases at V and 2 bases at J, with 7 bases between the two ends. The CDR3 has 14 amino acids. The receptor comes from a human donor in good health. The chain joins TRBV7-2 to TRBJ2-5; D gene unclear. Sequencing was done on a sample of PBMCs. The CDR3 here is CASSLARRQETQYF. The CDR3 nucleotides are TGTGCCAGCAGCTTAGCCAGGCGACAAGAGACCCAGTACTTC.